This entry lists 20 T cell receptor beta chains sequenced from one sample in a study of blood T cell repertoires in COVID-19. The table came from immunoSEQ multiplex PCR; TCRdb's copy has only in-frame clones and leaves some out. The table includes under 300,000 clones, approximately 88% detected once. What was sequenced was peripheral blood. Receptor source: a human donor with COVID-19, enrolled during active disease. The donor label of this sample is uncertain.

The gene calls are TRBV5-5 and TRBJ1-6, with TRBD1 identical over 9 bases. The CDR3 is made up of 14 amino acids. Germline CDR1 and CDR2: SGHKS and YYEKEE (reference sequence). The V gene end was trimmed by 4 bases and the J gene end by 9 bases; junction bases not matched to a gene: 5. Here the CDR3 DNA reads TGTGCCAGCAGCACAGGGGGCCAAAGTTCACCCCTCCACTTT. This encodes CASSTGGQSSPLHF.

The gene calls are TRBV20-1 and TRBJ2-7, with 8 bases lining up with TRBD2. CDR3 length: 16 amino acids. V trimming: 3 bases; J trimming: 9 bases; junction bases outside the gene matches: 19. Germline V gene sequence: CDR1 DFQATT, CDR2 SNEGSKA (reference sequence). The CDR3 coding sequence is TGCAGTGCTAGTGGGGCCGGACAGCGGGGGCAAGATGCGCAGTACTTC. Translated, it gives CSASGAGQRGQDAQYF.

CDR3 region: CASSLAGEGGEQYF. The CDR3 bases are TGTGCCAGCAGCTTAGCGGGAGAAGGAGGGGAGCAGTACTTC. The chain links TRBV2 to TRBJ2-7, with TRBD2 matching 9 bases. This CDR3 has 14 amino acids. The J segment lost 7 bases and the V segment lost 6 bases, leaving 10 bases of the junction unmatched. Germline V lookup: CDR1 SNHLY, CDR2 FYNNEI.

The CDR3 DNA reads as TGTGCCAGCAGCCAATATGCGTGGGAAAAACTGTTTTTT. Protein: CASSQYAWEKLFF. The chain uses TRBV14 and TRBJ1-4; D uncertain. CDR1 is SGHDN and CDR2 is FVKESK in the germline V gene. Trimming left V 2 bases short and J 8 bases short, with 9 bases between. CDR3 length: 13 amino acids.

This clone has a single count. The chain has TRBV3-1 (or the pseudogene TRBV3-2) and TRBJ2-2, with 14 bases matching TRBD2. V lost 5 bases, J lost 7 bases, and 9 bases stayed unmatched. The CDR3 is made up of 17 amino acids. Germline V gene lookup returns CDR1 LGHDT and CDR2 YNNKEL (reference sequence). This CDR3 reads CASSKGLAGDGNGELFF. CDR3 sequence (DNA): TGTGCCAGCAGCAAGGGACTAGCGGGAGATGGGAACGGGGAGCTGTTTTTT.

The CDR3 DNA is TGTGCCAGCAGCTTAGATCGCGGGGTCGACACTGAAGCTTTCTTT. This gives the protein CASSLDRGVDTEAFF. V usage is TRBV11-2 and J usage is TRBJ1-1, with D uncertain. The CDR3 is made up of 15 amino acids. Germline values: CDR1 SGHAT, CDR2 FQNNGV. V lost 0 bases and J lost 3, with 11 bases in between.

The CDR3 reads CASSQQGAGGEKLFF. For the CDR3, the DNA is TGCGCCAGCAGCCAACAGGGGGCCGGGGGTGAAAAACTGTTTTTT. V gene TRBV4-1 combines with J gene TRBJ1-4; 8 bases are shared with TRBD1. The V segment lost 2 bases and the J segment 7 bases; nucleotides outside the gene matches: 6. The V gene's germline CDR1 is MGHRA and CDR2 YSYEKL. The CDR3 length is 15 residues.

This clone appeared a few times. V gene TRBV3-1 (or the pseudogene TRBV3-2) combines with J gene TRBJ2-7, with D uncertain. This CDR3 has 15 amino acids. CDR1 is LGHDT, CDR2 YNNKEL, per germline (reference sequence). V was pared by 4 bases and J by 0 bases, with 13 bases between. The CDR3 sequence is CASSPAHLSSYEQYF. The DNA for the CDR3 is TGTGCCAGCAGCCCTGCCCACCTAAGCTCCTACGAGCAGTACTTC.

The chain is built from TRBV9 and TRBJ1-6; 7 bases match TRBD1. Trimming removed 3 bases from V and 13 bases from J; junction bases left unmatched: 10. In germline, CDR1 is SGDLS, CDR2 YYNGEE. This CDR3 is 14 amino acids long. The CDR3 protein is CASSADVRGFPLHF. The CDR3, as DNA: TGTGCCAGCAGCGCAGACGTCAGGGGGTTTCCCCTCCACTTT.

V and J are TRBV6-6 and TRBJ1-2; D unresolved. V was trimmed by 7 bases and J by 2 bases, leaving 20 bases between them. Germline V gene data show CDR1 as MNHNY and CDR2 as SVGAGI (reference sequence). This CDR3 is built from 16 residues. CDR3 loop: CASKTGGEINNYGYTF. CDR3 DNA sequence: TGTGCCAGCAAAACGGGTGGGGAGATTAACAACTATGGCTACACCTTC.

This clone was seen repeatedly, ten times or more. The identical CDR3 is also encoded by other nucleotide sequences in the sample. This chain links TRBV29-1 with TRBJ2-1; TRBD1 agrees at 10 bases. V lost 4 bases, J lost 4 bases, and 4 bases stayed unmatched. The CDR3 totals 14 residues. Germline assignment: CDR1 SQVTM and CDR2 ANQGSEA. CDR3 DNA: TGCAGCGTTGCCGGGACAGGGGTATACAATGAGCAGTTCTTC. It codes for CSVAGTGVYNEQFF.

The chain recombines TRBV30 with TRBJ2-7; 15 nucleotides match TRBD2. The CDR3 spans 21 residues. Germline V gives CDR1 GTSNPN, CDR2 SVGIG (reference sequence). The junction had 24 bases not matched to a gene; V was cut back by 3 bases and J by 6 bases. The CDR3 DNA reads as TGTGCCTGGAGCCTTCACACTTCAGTTCCCGGGACTAGCGGGAGGATTCGCGAGCAGTACTTC. Translated, it gives CAWSLHTSVPGTSGRIREQYF.

This clone was found a few times. J is TRBJ2-2 and V is TRBV3-1 (or the pseudogene TRBV3-2), with 12 bases fitting TRBD1. V lost 3 bases and J lost 2; bases outside the gene matches: 1. From germline, CDR1 is LGHDT and CDR2 YNNKEL (reference sequence). The CDR3 sequence is 16 residues long. Written as DNA, the CDR3 is TGTGCCAGCAGCCACGGGACAGGGGGCAACACCGGGGAGCTGTTTTTT. It is translated as CASSHGTGGNTGELFF.

This clone was observed once. The chain joins TRBV3-1 (or the pseudogene TRBV3-2) to TRBJ2-5, with D maybe TRBD1 (6 bases). The CDR3 is made up of 13 amino acids. Germline V gene data show CDR1 as LGHDT and CDR2 as YNNKEL (reference sequence). V gave up 1 base and J gave up 13 bases, with 16 bases separating them. In nucleotides, the CDR3 is TGTGCCAGCAGCCAAGTTCCCGGACAGTTCCCGTACTTC. This encodes CASSQVPGQFPYF.

CDR3 sequence (DNA): TGTGCCAGCAGCCCCCTGGGACTAGCGGAGGGGGAGCTGTTTTTT. It translates to CASSPLGLAEGELFF. The rearrangement links TRBV7-2 to TRBJ2-2; TRBD2 matches 11 bases. Germline-derived CDR1 and CDR2 are SGHTA and FQGNSA. The CDR3 has 15 amino acids. V was clipped by 5 bases and J by 8 bases; unmatched bases: 7. The whole variable domain, remainder taken from reference TRBV7-2 and TRBJ2-2, is GAGVSQSPSNKVTEKGKDVELRCDPISGHTALYWYRQSLGQGLEFLIYFQGNSAPDKSGLPSDRFSAERTGGSVSTLTIQRTQQEDSAVYLCASSPLGLAEGELFFGEGSRLTVL.

The rearrangement links TRBV11-2 to TRBJ1-4; the D gene is possibly TRBD1 (5 bases). Per germline, CDR1 SGHAT and CDR2 FQNNGV. With 4 bases removed from V and 7 bases from J, the gap between germline ends came to 10 bases. This CDR3 is built from 13 residues. The CDR3 spells CASSSIDSEKLFF. Written as DNA, the CDR3 is TGTGCCAGCAGCTCGATAGACAGTGAAAAACTGTTTTTT.

The genes are TRBV24-1 and TRBJ2-7; D is undetermined. V was shortened by 4 bases and J by 5 bases, with 8 bases between the two germline ends. The CDR3 runs 12 residues. CDR1 is KGHDR, CDR2 SFDVKD, per germline. CDR3 in amino acids: CATSDNFDEQYF. The CDR3 DNA reads TGTGCCACCAGTGACAACTTCGACGAGCAGTACTTC.

V usage is TRBV20-1 and J usage is TRBJ2-1; possible D gene TRBD1, 5 bases. The CDR3 sequence is 11 residues long. V was pared by 4 bases and J by 7 bases, with 8 bases between. Per germline, CDR1 DFQATT and CDR2 SNEGSKA (reference sequence). This chain's CDR3 is CSAIKGNEQFF. In DNA, the CDR3 is TGCAGTGCTATTAAGGGGAATGAGCAGTTCTTC.

The V and J genes are TRBV2 and TRBJ2-3; a weak D match, TRBD2 (7 bases). Germline loops: CDR1 SNHLY, CDR2 FYNNEI. The CDR3 runs 14 residues. V was clipped by 10 bases and J by 5 bases, with 19 bases between them. CDR3 in amino acids: CATLGGLRGDTQYF. Written as DNA, the CDR3 is TGTGCCACCTTGGGGGGGCTAAGGGGAGATACGCAGTATTTT.

In regard to this clone: The same CDR3 arises from other DNA sequences in this sample as well. The rearrangement joins TRBV5-1 to TRBJ2-5; D not resolved. This CDR3 is built from 12 residues. The V and J ends lost 0 bases and 5 bases respectively, with 5 bases between them. Per germline, CDR1 SGHRS and CDR2 YFSETQ. The CDR3 loop reads CASSLVSETQYF. The DNA of the CDR3 is TGCGCCAGCAGCTTGGTCTCCGAGACCCAGTACTTC.